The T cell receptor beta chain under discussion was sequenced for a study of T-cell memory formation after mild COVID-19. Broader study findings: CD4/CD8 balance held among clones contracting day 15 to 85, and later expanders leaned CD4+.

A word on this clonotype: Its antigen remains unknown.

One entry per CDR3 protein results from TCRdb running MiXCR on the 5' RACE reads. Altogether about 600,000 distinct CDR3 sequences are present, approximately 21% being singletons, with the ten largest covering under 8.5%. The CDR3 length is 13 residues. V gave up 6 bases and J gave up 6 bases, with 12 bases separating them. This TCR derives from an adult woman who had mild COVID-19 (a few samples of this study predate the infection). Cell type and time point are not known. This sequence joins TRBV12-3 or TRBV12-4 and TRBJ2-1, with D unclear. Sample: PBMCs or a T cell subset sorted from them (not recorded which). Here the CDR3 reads CASRKLDPNEQFF. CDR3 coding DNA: TGTGCCAGCAGGAAGTTAGACCCCAATGAGCAGTTCTTC.